Included here is one T cell receptor beta chain sequence, with context. This entry belongs to a study of blood T cell repertoires in COVID-19. Across the whole study: Researchers got acute and convalescent COVID-19 samples from the United States, Italy and Spain.

The protocol was immunoSEQ multiplex PCR, while the TCRdb copy is restricted to in-frame clones and leaves out a portion. The sample includes some 68,000 clones, roughly 89% of them seen just once. The CDR3 is made up of 14 amino acids. Germline V gene sequence: CDR1 LNHDA, CDR2 SQIVND (reference sequence). Unmatched junction bases numbered 4, after V lost 5 bases and J lost 2 bases. The V gene is TRBV19, the J gene TRBJ2-3; 7 bases map to TRBD2. The TCR was taken from a man in his fifties or sixties with active COVID-19. The sequencing sample was made of peripheral blood. The CDR3 spells CASSRGGFTDTQYF. The CDR3 region has the DNA TGTGCCAGTAGTCGCGGGGGATTCACAGATACGCAGTATTTT.